These 3 T cell receptor beta chains came from one sample sequenced in a study of technical replicates of blood from a few donors. Generated by immunoSEQ multiplex PCR, the TCRdb table keeps only in-frame clones and is missing some. The sample has more than 75,000 clones, 94% seen once. Sequences were obtained from T cells isolated from PBMCs. The receptors come from a human donor in good health.

This rearrangement joins TRBV6-5 to TRBJ2-5; TRBD2 might be the D (6 bases). The CDR3 is 15 amino acids. V lost 6 bases and J 3 bases, leaving 17 bases between the germline ends. From germline, CDR1 is MNHEY and CDR2 SVGAGI. The CDR3 DNA follows: TGTGCCAGCAGCGCGGGGCTAGGGGAAAAAGAGACCCAGTACTTC. Amino acids: CASSAGLGEKETQYF.

V and J are TRBV5-4 and TRBJ1-2; D ambiguous. V was clipped by 0 bases and J by 0 bases, with 6 bases between them. Germline lookup yields CDR1 SGHNT and CDR2 YYREEE (reference sequence). This CDR3 has 14 amino acids. The CDR3 sequence: CASSLALANYGYTF. The CDR3 DNA reads TGTGCCAGCAGCTTGGCATTAGCTAACTATGGCTACACCTTC.

The gene calls are TRBV9 and TRBJ2-1, with D uncertain. The CDR3 has 11 residues. Trimming took off 4 bases at V and 8 bases at J, with 7 bases between the two ends. Germline-derived CDR1 and CDR2 are SGDLS and YYNGEE. The CDR3 reads CASSPSYEQFF. In DNA form, the CDR3 reads TGTGCCAGCAGCCCCTCGTATGAGCAGTTCTTC.